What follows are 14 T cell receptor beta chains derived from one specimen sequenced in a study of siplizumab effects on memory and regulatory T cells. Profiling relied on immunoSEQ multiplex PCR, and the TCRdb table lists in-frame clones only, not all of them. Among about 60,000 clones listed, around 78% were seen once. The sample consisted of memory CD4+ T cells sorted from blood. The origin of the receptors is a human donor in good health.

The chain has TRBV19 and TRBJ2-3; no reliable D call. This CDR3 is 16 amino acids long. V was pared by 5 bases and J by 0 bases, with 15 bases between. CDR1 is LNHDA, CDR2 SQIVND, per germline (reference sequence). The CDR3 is CASSSEIGPSTDTQYF. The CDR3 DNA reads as TGTGCCAGTAGTTCCGAGATAGGTCCGAGCACAGATACGCAGTATTTT.

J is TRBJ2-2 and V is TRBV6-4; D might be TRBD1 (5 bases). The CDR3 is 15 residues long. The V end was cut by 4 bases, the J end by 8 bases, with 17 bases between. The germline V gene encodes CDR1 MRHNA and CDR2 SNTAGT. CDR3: CASSANPTVTGELFF. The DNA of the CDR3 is TGTGCCAGCAGTGCCAACCCGACAGTTACGGGGGAGCTGTTTTTT.

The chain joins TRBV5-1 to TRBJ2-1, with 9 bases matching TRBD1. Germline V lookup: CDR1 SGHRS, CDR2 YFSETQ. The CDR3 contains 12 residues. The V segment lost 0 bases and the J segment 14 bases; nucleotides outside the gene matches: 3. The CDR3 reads CASSLGDRDEFF. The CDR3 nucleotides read TGCGCCAGCAGCTTGGGGGACAGGGATGAGTTCTTC. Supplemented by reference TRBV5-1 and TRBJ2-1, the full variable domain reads KAGVTQTPRYLIKTRGQQVTLSCSPISGHRSVSWYQQTPGQGLQFLFEYFSETQRNKGNFPGRFSGRQFSNSRSEMNVSTLELGDSALYLCASSLGDRDEFFGPGTRLTVL.

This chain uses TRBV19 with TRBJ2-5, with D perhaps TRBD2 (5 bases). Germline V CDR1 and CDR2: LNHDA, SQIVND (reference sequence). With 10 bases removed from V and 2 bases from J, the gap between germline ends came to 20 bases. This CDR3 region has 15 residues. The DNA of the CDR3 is TGTGCCACCAAACCGCGGGTGACTCGGCAAGAGACCCAGTACTTC. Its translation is CATKPRVTRQETQYF.

CDR3: CASSLGDRLAGRYYEQYF. CDR3 bases: TGTGCCAGCAGCTTAGGGGACAGGCTAGCGGGACGCTACTACGAGCAGTACTTC. The chain carries TRBV11-1 and TRBJ2-7; D possibly corresponds to TRBD2 (9 bases). CDR3 length: 18 residues. Germline V gene data show CDR1 as SGHAT and CDR2 as FQDESV (reference sequence). V was clipped by 1 base and J by 3 bases, with 22 bases between them.

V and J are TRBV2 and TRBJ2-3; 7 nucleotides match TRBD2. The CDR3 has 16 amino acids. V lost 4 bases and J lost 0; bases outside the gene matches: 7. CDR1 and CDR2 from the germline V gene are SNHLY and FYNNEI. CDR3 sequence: CASSVGEGRSTDTQYF. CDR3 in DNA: TGTGCCAGCAGTGTCGGGGAGGGACGAAGCACAGATACGCAGTATTTT. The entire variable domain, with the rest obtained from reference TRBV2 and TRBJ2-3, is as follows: EPEVTQTPSHQVTQMGQEVILRCVPISNHLYFYWYRQILGQKVEFLVSFYNNEISEKSEIFDDQFSVERPDGSNFTLKIRSTKLEDSAMYFCASSVGEGRSTDTQYFGPGTRLTVL.

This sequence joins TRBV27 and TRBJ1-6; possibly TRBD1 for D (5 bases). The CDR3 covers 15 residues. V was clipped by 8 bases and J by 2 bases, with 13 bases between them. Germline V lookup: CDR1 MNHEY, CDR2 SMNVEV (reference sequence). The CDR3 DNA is TGTGCCAGCGCTGAGAGGACACCCTATAATTCACCCCTCCACTTT. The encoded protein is CASAERTPYNSPLHF.

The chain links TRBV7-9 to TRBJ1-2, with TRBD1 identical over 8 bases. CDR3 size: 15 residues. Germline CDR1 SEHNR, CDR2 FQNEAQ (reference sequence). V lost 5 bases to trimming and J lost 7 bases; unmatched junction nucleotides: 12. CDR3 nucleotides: TGTGCCAGCAGCGAAGGACAGGGATCAGGCTCTGGCTACACCTTC. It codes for CASSEGQGSGSGYTF.

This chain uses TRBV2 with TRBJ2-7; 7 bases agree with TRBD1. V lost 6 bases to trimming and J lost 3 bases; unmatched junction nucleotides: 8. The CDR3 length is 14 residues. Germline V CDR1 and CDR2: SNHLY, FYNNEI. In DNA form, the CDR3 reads TGTGCCAGCAGCGCCTCACAGGGGATCTACGAGCAGTACTTC. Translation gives CASSASQGIYEQYF. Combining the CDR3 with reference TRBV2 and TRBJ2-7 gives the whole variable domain EPEVTQTPSHQVTQMGQEVILRCVPISNHLYFYWYRQILGQKVEFLVSFYNNEISEKSEIFDDQFSVERPDGSNFTLKIRSTKLEDSAMYFCASSASQGIYEQYFGPGTRLTVT.

The CDR3 DNA reads as TGTGCCAGCAGTTTACGGACAGAGAACACTGAAGCTTTCTTT. Translating gives CASSLRTENTEAFF. This rearrangement joins TRBV6-1 to TRBJ1-1; tentative D call: TRBD1 (6 bases). Trimming took off 5 bases at V and 1 base at J, with 11 bases between the two ends. This CDR3 spans 14 amino acids. From germline, CDR1 is MNHNS and CDR2 SASEGT.

CDR3 region: CSARYEKLFF. The CDR3 coding sequence is TGCAGTGCTAGATACGAAAAACTGTTTTTT. The V and J genes are TRBV20-1 and TRBJ1-4, with D unclear. V gave up 2 bases and J gave up 8 bases, with 3 bases separating them. The CDR3 has 10 residues. CDR1 and CDR2 (germline): DFQATT, SNEGSKA (reference sequence).

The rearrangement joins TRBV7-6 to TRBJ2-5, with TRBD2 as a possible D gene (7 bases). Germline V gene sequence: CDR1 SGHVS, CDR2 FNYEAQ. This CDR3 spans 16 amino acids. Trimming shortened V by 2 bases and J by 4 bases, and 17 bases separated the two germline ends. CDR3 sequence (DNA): TGTGCCAGCAGCTTAAAAAGTGGGGGGGGGCGAGAGACCCAGTACTTC. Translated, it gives CASSLKSGGGRETQYF.

The CDR3 DNA reads as TGTGCTAGTGTTGGGGGTTTTAGACGAGACAATGAGCAGTTCTTC. Translating gives CASVGGFRRDNEQFF. The chain has TRBV12-5 and TRBJ2-1, with D tentatively TRBD1 or TRBD2 (5 bases each). Deletions cut 7 bases from V and 5 bases from J, with 18 bases between. From germline, CDR1 is LGHNT and CDR2 FRNRAP. The length of the CDR3 is 15 residues.

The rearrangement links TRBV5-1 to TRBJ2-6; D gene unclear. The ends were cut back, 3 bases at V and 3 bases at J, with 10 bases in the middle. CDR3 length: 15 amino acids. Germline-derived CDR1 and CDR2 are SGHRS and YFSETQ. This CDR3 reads CASSYGGGGANVLTF. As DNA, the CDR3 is TGCGCCAGCAGCTATGGTGGCGGTGGGGCCAACGTCCTGACTTTC.